Listed below are T cell receptor beta chains from one sample, sequenced in a study of cytomegalovirus exposure and HLA in healthy donors. Sequencing used immunoSEQ multiplex PCR; TCRdb keeps in-frame clones, though not all of them. Among about 140,000 clones listed, about three quarters were seen once. The sample taken for sequencing was PBMCs. These receptor sequences come from a woman aged 30 to 39 in good health and CMV-seronegative. CDR3s include the opening cysteine and the closing phenylalanine or tryptophan. A D gene is named only where the DNA matches it firmly. Only part of the rows carry a size: once, few, many, or a class if the clone is expanded.

. | . | TRBJ2-3 | TRBV2 | CASSEGLLSGTQYF | TGTGCCAGCAGTGAGGGACTCCTCTCCGGTACGCAGTATTTT
few | . | TRBJ1-4 | TRBV14 | CASSQGGAKKLFF | TGTGCCAGCAGCCAAGGGGGAGCCAAAAAACTGTTTTTT
. | . | TRBJ2-1 | TRBV7-3 | CASSLGPHNEQFF | TGTGCCAGCAGCTTGGGCCCACACAATGAGCAGTTCTTC
few | . | TRBJ2-1 | TRBV18 | CASSVREYNEQFF | TGTGCCAGCTCAGTCCGGGAGTACAATGAGCAGTTCTTC
. | . | TRBJ2-1 | TRBV29-1 | CSVEASAYNEQFF | TGCAGCGTTGAGGCTAGCGCCTACAATGAGCAGTTCTTC
few | . | TRBJ2-6 | TRBV6-1 | CASSPTSSGANVLTF | TGTGCCAGCAGTCCTACTTCCTCTGGGGCCAACGTCCTGACTTTC
. | . | TRBJ2-7 | TRBV4-2 | CASSRGDNSYEQYF | TGTGCCAGCAGCCGGGGAGACAACTCCTACGAGCAGTACTTC
. | TRBD2 | TRBJ2-1 | TRBV6-5 | CASSRGLAGYNEQFF | TGTGCCAGCAGCCGAGGACTAGCGGGATACAATGAGCAGTTCTTC
. | . | TRBJ2-2 | TRBV10-3 | CAIKQGGGTGELFF | TGTGCCATCAAACAGGGGGGGGGCACCGGGGAGCTGTTTTTT
. | TRBD1 | TRBJ1-6 | TRBV14 | CASSPSYVGTGSSYNSPLHF | TGTGCCAGCAGCCCTTCGTATGTCGGGACAGGGAGCTCCTATAATTCACCCCTCCACTTT
. | . | TRBJ1-4 | TRBV29-1 | CSADGGDEKLFF | TGCAGCGCCGATGGAGGGGATGAAAAACTGTTTTTT
few | . | TRBJ2-7 | TRBV2 | CASSSGISSYEQYF | TGTGCCAGCAGTTCAGGTATTAGCTCCTACGAGCAGTACTTC
few | TRBD1 | TRBJ2-5 | TRBV28 | CASRQGQGTQETQYF | TGTGCCAGCAGACAGGGACAGGGCACCCAAGAGACCCAGTACTTC
few | . | TRBJ2-7 | TRBV28 | CASSLASGLSSYEQYF | TGTGCCAGCAGCTTGGCATCGGGTTTGAGCTCCTACGAGCAGTACTTC
. | . | TRBJ2-1 | TRBV28 | CASSLSPPGSDLDEQFF | TGTGCCAGCAGTTTATCCCCCCCCGGTAGCGATCTCGATGAGCAGTTCTTC
. | TRBD1 | TRBJ1-2 | TRBV7-2 | CASSFDRGGYGYTF | TGTGCCAGCAGCTTCGACAGGGGTGGCTATGGCTACACCTTC